This T cell receptor beta chain comes out of a study of neurological immune-mediated disorders. The germline V gene encodes CDR1 SGDLS and CDR2 YYNGEE. Trimming took 4 bases from V and 4 from J, leaving 12 bases between them. CDR3 length: 14 residues. This clonotype was picked up many times. Its antigen is currently unknown. Time point defined: longitudinal time-point 2. The starting material, 2 million PBMCs stored at -80 C, gave rise to the unsorted libraries. General study results and limits: The most TCR clonal expansion was seen in HTLV-1-associated myelopathy, whereas the least was seen in multiple sclerosis, below the level in healthy controls.

The cDNA was produced through 5'RACE with 10-nucleotide random UMIs. TCRdb used MiXCR to reprocess the 5' RACE reads, holding one entry per CDR3 protein. The table has 100,000 or so distinct CDR3 sequences, approximately 13% seen once. The specimen was PBMCs. The rearrangement links TRBV9 to TRBJ1-3, with a tentative D call TRBD1 (5 bases). The receptor's source is a female donor with HTLV-1-associated myelopathy (HAM/TSP). CDR3 sequence reads: CASSPDSLGNTIYF. The CDR3 DNA sequence: TGTGCCAGCAGCCCCGACAGTCTAGGAAACACCATATATTTT.